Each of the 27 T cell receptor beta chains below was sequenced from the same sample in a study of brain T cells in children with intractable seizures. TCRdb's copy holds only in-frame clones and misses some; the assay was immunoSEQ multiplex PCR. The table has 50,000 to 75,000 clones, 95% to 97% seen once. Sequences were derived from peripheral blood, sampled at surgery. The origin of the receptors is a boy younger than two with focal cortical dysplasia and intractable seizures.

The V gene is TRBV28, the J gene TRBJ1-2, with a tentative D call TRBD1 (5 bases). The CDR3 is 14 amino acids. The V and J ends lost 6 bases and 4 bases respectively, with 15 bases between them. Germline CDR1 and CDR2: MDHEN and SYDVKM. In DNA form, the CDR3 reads TGTGCCAGCAGGTCGAAAGACAGACCCTATGGCTACACCTTC. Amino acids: CASRSKDRPYGYTF.

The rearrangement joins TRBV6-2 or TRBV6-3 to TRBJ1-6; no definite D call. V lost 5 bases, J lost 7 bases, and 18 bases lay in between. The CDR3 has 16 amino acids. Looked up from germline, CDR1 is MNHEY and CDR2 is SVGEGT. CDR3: CASSPRRTVGNSPLHF. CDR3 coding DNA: TGTGCCAGCAGTCCCCGGCGGACCGTGGGGAATTCACCCCTCCACTTT.

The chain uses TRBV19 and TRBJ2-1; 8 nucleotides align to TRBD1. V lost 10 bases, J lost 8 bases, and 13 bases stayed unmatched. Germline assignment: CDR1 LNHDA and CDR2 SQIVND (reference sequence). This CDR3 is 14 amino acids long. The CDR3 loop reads CATRWTGRKDEQFF. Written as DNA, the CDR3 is TGTGCCACCAGATGGACAGGGCGAAAGGATGAGCAGTTCTTC.

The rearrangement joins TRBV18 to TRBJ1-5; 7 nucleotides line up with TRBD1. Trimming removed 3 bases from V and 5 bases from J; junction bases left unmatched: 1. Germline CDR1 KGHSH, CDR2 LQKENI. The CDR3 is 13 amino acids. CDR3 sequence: CASSPRGDQPQHF. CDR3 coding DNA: TGTGCCAGCTCACCCAGGGGGGATCAGCCCCAGCATTTT.

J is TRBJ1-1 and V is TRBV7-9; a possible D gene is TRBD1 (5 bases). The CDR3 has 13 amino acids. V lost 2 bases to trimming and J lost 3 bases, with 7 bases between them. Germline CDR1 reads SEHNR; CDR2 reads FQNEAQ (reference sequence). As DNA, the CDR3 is TGTGCCAGCAGCTTATGGGGGGACACTGAAGCTTTCTTT. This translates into CASSLWGDTEAFF.

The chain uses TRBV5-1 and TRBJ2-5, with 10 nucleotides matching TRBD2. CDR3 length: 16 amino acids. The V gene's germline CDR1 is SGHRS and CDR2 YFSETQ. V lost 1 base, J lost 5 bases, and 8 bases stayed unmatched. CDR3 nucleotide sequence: TGCGCCAGCAGCTTGTCCCAGCGGGGGGGCTTTGAGACCCAGTACTTC. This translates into CASSLSQRGGFETQYF.

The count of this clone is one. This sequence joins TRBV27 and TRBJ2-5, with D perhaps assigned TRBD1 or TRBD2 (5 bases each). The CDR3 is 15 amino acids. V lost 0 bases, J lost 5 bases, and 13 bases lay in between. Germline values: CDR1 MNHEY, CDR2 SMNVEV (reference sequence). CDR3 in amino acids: CASSLSVRGLETQYF. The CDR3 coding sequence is TGTGCCAGCAGTTTATCAGTGAGGGGATTGGAGACCCAGTACTTC.

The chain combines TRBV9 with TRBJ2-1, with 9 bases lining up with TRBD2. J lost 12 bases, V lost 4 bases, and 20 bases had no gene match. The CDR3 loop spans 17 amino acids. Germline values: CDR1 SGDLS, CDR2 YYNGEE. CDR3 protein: CASSRTGPGLAMGWQFF. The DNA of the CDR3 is TGTGCCAGCAGCAGGACCGGACCGGGACTAGCAATGGGTTGGCAGTTCTTC.

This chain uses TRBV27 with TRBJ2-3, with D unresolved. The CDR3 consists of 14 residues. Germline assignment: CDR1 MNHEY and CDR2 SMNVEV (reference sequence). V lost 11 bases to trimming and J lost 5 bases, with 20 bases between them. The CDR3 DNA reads TGTGCCGAAACGACCCGTCCTATTGGAGATACGCAGTATTTT. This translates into CAETTRPIGDTQYF.

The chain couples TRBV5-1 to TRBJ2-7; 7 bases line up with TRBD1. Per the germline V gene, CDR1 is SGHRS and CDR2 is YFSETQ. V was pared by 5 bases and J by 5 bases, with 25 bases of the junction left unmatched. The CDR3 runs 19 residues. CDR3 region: CASRFVVNRGAEVSDEQYF. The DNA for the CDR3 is TGCGCCAGCAGATTCGTTGTCAACAGGGGTGCAGAAGTATCTGACGAGCAGTACTTC.

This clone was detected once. CDR3 loop: CASSPGGSSGDGYTF. For the CDR3, the DNA is TGTGCCAGCTCCCCAGGAGGCAGTTCAGGCGATGGCTACACCTTC. J is TRBJ1-2 and V is TRBV28; D ambiguous. The germline V gene has CDR1 MDHEN and CDR2 SYDVKM. V lost 8 bases, J lost 6 bases, and 22 bases lay in between. The CDR3 extends over 15 amino acids.

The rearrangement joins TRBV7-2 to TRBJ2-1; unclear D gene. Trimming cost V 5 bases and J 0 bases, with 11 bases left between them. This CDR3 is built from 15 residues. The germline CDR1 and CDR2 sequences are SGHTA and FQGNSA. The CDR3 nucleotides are TGTGCCAGCAGCCTTATACGGAGCTCCTACAATGAGCAGTTCTTC. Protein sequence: CASSLIRSSYNEQFF.

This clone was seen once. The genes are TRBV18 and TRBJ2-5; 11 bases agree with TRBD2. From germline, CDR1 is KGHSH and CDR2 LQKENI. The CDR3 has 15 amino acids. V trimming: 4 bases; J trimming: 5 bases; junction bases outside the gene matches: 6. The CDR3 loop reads CASSRTSGSRETQYF. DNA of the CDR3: TGTGCCAGCTCACGCACTAGCGGGAGCAGGGAGACCCAGTACTTC.

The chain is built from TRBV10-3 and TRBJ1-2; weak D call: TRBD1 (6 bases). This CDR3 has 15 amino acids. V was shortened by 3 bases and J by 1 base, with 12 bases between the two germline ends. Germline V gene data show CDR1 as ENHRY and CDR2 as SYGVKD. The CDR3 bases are TGTGCCATCAGTGACTTCGGGACACTTAACTATGGCTACACCTTC. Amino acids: CAISDFGTLNYGYTF.

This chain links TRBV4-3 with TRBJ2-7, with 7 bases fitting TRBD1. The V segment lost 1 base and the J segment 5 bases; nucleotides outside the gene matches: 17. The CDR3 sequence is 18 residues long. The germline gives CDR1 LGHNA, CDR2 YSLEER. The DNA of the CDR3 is TGCGCCAGCAGCCAAGGGGGTATTCTGGGAACAGGGGTCGACGAGCAGTACTTC. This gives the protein CASSQGGILGTGVDEQYF.

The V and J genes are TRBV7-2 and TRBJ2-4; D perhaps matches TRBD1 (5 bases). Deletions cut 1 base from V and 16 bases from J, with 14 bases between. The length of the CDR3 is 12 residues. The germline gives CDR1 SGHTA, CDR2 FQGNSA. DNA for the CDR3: TGTGCCAGCAGCTTAGTATCGAGCAGGGTTTACTTC. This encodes CASSLVSSRVYF.

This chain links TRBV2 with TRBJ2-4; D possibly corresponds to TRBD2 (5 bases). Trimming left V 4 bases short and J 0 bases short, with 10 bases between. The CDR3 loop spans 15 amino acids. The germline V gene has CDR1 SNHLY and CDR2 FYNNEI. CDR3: CASSGGLLAKNIQYF. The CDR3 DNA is TGTGCCAGCAGTGGAGGACTGTTAGCCAAAAACATTCAGTACTTC.

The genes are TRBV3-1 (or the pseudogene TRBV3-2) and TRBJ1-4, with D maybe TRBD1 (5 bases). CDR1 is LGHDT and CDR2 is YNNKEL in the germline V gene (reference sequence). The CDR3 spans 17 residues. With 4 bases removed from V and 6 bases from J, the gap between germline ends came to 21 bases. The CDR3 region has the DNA TGTGCCAGCAGCCCAAAGCCCCCCGGGGCCGGAGATGAAAAACTGTTTTTT. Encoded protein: CASSPKPPGAGDEKLFF.

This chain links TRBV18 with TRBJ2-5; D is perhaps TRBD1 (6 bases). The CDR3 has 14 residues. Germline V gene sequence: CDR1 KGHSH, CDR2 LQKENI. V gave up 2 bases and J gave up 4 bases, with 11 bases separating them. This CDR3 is CASSPRQERETQYF. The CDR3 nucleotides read TGTGCCAGCTCACCAAGACAGGAACGAGAGACCCAGTACTTC.

CDR3 nucleotide sequence: TGTGCCAGCAGCTTGGGCTACGGTTCACCCCTCCACTTT. Its translation is CASSLGYGSPLHF. This chain connects TRBV7-2 to TRBJ1-6; unclear D gene. The V and J ends lost 3 bases and 9 bases respectively, with 9 bases between them. Germline lookup yields CDR1 SGHTA and CDR2 FQGNSA. The CDR3 is 13 residues long. Full variable domain (missing parts from reference TRBV7-2 and TRBJ1-6): GAGVSQSPSNKVTEKGKDVELRCDPISGHTALYWYRQSLGQGLEFLIYFQGNSAPDKSGLPSDRFSAERTGGSVSTLTIQRTQQEDSAVYLCASSLGYGSPLHFGNGTRLTVT.

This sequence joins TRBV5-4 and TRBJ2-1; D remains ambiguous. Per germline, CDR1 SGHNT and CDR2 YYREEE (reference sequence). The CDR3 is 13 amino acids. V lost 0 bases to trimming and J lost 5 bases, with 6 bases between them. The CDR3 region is CASSLGPHNEQFF. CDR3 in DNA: TGTGCCAGCAGCTTGGGACCACACAATGAGCAGTTCTTC. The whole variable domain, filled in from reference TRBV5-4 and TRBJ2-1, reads ETGVTQSPTHLIKTRGQQVTLRCSSQSGHNTVSWYQQALGQGPQFIFQYYREEENGRGNFPPRFSGLQFPNYSSELNVNALELDDSALYLCASSLGPHNEQFFGPGTRLTVL.

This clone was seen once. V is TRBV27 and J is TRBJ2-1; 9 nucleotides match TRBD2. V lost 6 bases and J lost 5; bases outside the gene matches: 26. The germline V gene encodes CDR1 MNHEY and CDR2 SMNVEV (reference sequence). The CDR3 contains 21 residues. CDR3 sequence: CASSFGPLGELAGEGDNEQFF. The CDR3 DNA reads TGTGCCAGCAGCTTTGGGCCTTTAGGGGAGTTAGCGGGAGAGGGAGACAATGAGCAGTTCTTC.

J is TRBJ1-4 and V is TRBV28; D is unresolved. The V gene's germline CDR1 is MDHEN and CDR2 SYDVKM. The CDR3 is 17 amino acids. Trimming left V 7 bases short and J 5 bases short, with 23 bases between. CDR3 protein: CASTTLSEAHWNEKLFF. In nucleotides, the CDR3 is TGTGCCAGCACTACTCTTTCGGAGGCGCATTGGAATGAAAAACTGTTTTTT.

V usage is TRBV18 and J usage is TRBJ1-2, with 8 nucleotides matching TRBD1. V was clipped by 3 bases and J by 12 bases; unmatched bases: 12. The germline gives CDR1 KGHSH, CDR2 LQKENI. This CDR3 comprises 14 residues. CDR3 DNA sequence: TGTGCCAGCTCACCGGGAGGAGAAGACAGGGGTCACACCTTC. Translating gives CASSPGGEDRGHTF.

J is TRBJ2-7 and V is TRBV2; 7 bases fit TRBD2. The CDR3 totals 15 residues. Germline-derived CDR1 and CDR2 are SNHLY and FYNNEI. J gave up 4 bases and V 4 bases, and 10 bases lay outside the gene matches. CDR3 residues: CASSGGGTPGYEQYF. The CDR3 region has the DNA TGTGCCAGCAGTGGGGGGGGGACCCCCGGGTACGAGCAGTACTTC. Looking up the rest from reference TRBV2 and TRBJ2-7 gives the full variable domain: EPEVTQTPSHQVTQMGQEVILRCVPISNHLYFYWYRQILGQKVEFLVSFYNNEISEKSEIFDDQFSVERPDGSNFTLKIRSTKLEDSAMYFCASSGGGTPGYEQYFGPGTRLTVT.

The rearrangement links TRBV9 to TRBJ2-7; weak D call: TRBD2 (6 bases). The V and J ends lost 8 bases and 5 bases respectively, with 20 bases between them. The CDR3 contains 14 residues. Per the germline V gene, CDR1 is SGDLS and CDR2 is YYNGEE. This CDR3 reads CASSGDFPPNEQYF. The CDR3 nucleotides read TGTGCCAGTTCTGGGGACTTCCCCCCTAACGAGCAGTACTTC. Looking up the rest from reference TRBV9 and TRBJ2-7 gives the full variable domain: DSGVTQTPKHLITATGQRVTLRCSPRSGDLSVYWYQQSLDQGLQFLIQYYNGEERAKGNILERFSAQQFPDLHSELNLSSLELGDSALYFCASSGDFPPNEQYFGPGTRLTVT.

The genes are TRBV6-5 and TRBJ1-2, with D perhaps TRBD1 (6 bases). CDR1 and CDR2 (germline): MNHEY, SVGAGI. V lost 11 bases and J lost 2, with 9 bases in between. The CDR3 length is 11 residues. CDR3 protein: CAVQGNYGYTF. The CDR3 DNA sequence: TGTGCCGTGCAGGGGAACTATGGCTACACCTTC.